The 17 T cell receptor beta chains given below trace back to one sample, sequenced in a study of blood T cell repertoires in COVID-19. TCRdb's copy holds only in-frame clones and misses some; the assay was immunoSEQ multiplex PCR. Among 650,000 to 800,000 clones listed, 75% to 90% were seen once. Sequencing input: peripheral blood. These receptor sequences come from a woman between 18 and 29 years old with acute or convalescent COVID-19.

V gene TRBV7-9 combines with J gene TRBJ2-5; D is uncertain. CDR3 length equals 13 residues. Trimming shortened V by 4 bases and J by 2 bases, and 8 bases separated the two germline ends. Germline lookup yields CDR1 SEHNR and CDR2 FQNEAQ (reference sequence). CDR3 region: CASSSGFQETQYF. CDR3 sequence (DNA): TGTGCCAGCAGCTCCGGGTTTCAAGAGACCCAGTACTTC.

The V call is TRBV5-1, the J call TRBJ1-5; possible D gene TRBD1, 5 bases. The length of the CDR3 is 15 residues. The germline V gene encodes CDR1 SGHRS and CDR2 YFSETQ. The ends were cut back, 0 bases at V and 7 bases at J, with 14 bases in the middle. CDR3: CASSLDGGAGQPQHF. The CDR3 nucleotides are TGCGCCAGCAGCTTGGATGGAGGGGCTGGACAGCCCCAGCATTTT.

The V and J genes are TRBV28 and TRBJ1-5; no clear D gene. There are 12 residues in the CDR3. V dropped 6 bases and J dropped 6 bases, with 9 bases sitting between them. CDR1 MDHEN and CDR2 SYDVKM come from the germline V gene. CDR3 in amino acids: CASSQTRQPQHF. CDR3 DNA: TGTGCCAGCAGCCAGACACGTCAGCCCCAGCATTTT.

The chain employs TRBV27 and TRBJ1-5; 8 bases match TRBD1. Trimming at V came to 6 bases and at J to 2 bases, leaving 6 bases not matched to a gene. Germline lookup yields CDR1 MNHEY and CDR2 SMNVEV (reference sequence). The CDR3 extends over 15 amino acids. CDR3 amino acids: CASRDRELGNQPQHF. The CDR3 nucleotides read TGTGCCAGCAGGGACAGGGAACTAGGCAATCAGCCCCAGCATTTT.

The V gene is TRBV7-2, the J gene TRBJ2-1; 7 bases align to TRBD2. Germline CDR1 and CDR2: SGHTA and FQGNSA. The CDR3 covers 15 residues. The ends lost 1 base at V and 6 bases at J; junction bases unmatched: 6. The CDR3 bases are TGTGCCAGCAGCTTAGGGCAGGGACTAATCAATGAGCAGTTCTTC. Its protein product is CASSLGQGLINEQFF.

This clone has only a few counts. This chain joins TRBV7-2 and TRBJ1-1; TRBD1 matches 7 bases. V was clipped by 5 bases and J by 11 bases; unmatched bases: 20. Germline CDR1 and CDR2: SGHTA and FQGNSA. The CDR3 length is 16 residues. The DNA for the CDR3 is TGTGCCAGCAGCGCGACCCTTTATCGTCGACAGGGACTGGCTTTCTTT. Translation: CASSATLYRRQGLAFF.

The chain is built from TRBV4-3 and TRBJ1-5; the match to TRBD1 covers 7 bases. Germline V gene sequence: CDR1 LGHNA, CDR2 YSLEER. After removal of 2 bases from V and 2 bases from J, the junction contained 12 bases not matched to a gene. This CDR3 contains 18 residues. CDR3 nucleotide sequence: TGCGCCAGCAGCCAAAGGACAGGCGCTGCTGGGGGCAATCAGCCCCAGCATTTT. This gives the protein CASSQRTGAAGGNQPQHF.

V gene TRBV27 combines with J gene TRBJ1-1; 7 bases line up with TRBD1. CDR1 and CDR2 from the germline V gene are MNHEY and SMNVEV (reference sequence). The CDR3 runs 20 residues. J gave up 2 bases and V 6 bases, and 24 bases lay outside the gene matches. CDR3 sequence reads: CASRLRPRQGIIVGNTEAFF. In DNA form, the CDR3 reads TGTGCCAGCAGATTACGCCCTCGACAGGGTATAATTGTTGGTAACACTGAAGCTTTCTTT.

This chain connects TRBV10-3 to TRBJ2-3; possible D gene TRBD2, 6 bases. The CDR3 spans 15 residues. Germline V CDR1 and CDR2: ENHRY, SYGVKD. V lost 3 bases and J 2 bases, leaving 12 bases between the germline ends. The CDR3 nucleotides are TGTGCCATCAGTGATGAAGGAGGGTCCACAGATACGCAGTATTTT. Encoded protein: CAISDEGGSTDTQYF.

The CDR3 reads CASSDYIRSGANVLTF. Here the CDR3 DNA reads TGTGCCAGCAGTGACTATATACGGTCTGGGGCCAACGTCCTGACTTTC. The J gene is TRBJ2-6, the V gene TRBV7-9, with D perhaps TRBD2 (5 bases). Trimming removed 6 bases at V and 1 base at J, with 13 bases between. This CDR3 is 16 amino acids long. Per germline, CDR1 SEHNR and CDR2 FQNEAQ (reference sequence).

The rearrangement links TRBV24-1 to TRBJ2-3, with 7 positions matching TRBD1. The CDR3 covers 15 residues. With V trimmed by 7 bases and J by 4 bases, 10 bases remained unmatched. CDR1 is KGHDR, CDR2 SFDVKD, per germline. CDR3 coding DNA: TGTGCCACCAGCCTAACAGGGGTCGTGGCAGATACGCAGTATTTT. Encoded protein: CATSLTGVVADTQYF.

This chain connects TRBV5-4 to TRBJ1-2, with D possibly TRBD1 on 5 matching bases. The CDR3 is made up of 14 amino acids. Germline CDR1 is SGHNT and CDR2 is YYREEE (reference sequence). V was shortened by 1 base and J by 4 bases, with 11 bases between the two germline ends. In DNA form, the CDR3 reads TGTGCCAGCAGCTTGAGGGGTCTGAGCTATGGCTACACCTTC. This gives the protein CASSLRGLSYGYTF.

This rearrangement joins TRBV6-6 to TRBJ1-1; TRBD1 aligns across 7 bases. Germline CDR1 MNHNY, CDR2 SVGAGI (reference sequence). The CDR3 sequence is 16 residues long. V dropped 0 bases and J dropped 3; count of bases not matched to a gene: 7. The CDR3 spells CASSYSKSGGDTEAFF. DNA for the CDR3: TGTGCCAGCAGTTACTCGAAGTCAGGGGGTGACACTGAAGCTTTCTTT.

This chain uses TRBV12-5 with TRBJ1-5, with TRBD1 identical over 8 bases. There are 13 residues in the CDR3. The germline V gene encodes CDR1 LGHNT and CDR2 FRNRAP. V gave up 5 bases and J gave up 8 bases; unmatched junction bases: 5. Written as DNA, the CDR3 is TGTGCTAGTGGTCCCACAGGGGGTAAGCCCCAGCATTTT. This sequence encodes CASGPTGGKPQHF.

This clone was seen just once. The rearrangement joins TRBV7-3 to TRBJ2-2; 10 nucleotides match TRBD1. Germline CDR1 is SGHTA and CDR2 is FQGTGA. V shed 0 bases, J shed 7 bases, and the junction held 5 bases outside the gene matches. The CDR3 is 16 residues long. This chain's CDR3 is CASSLTTGGAIGELFF. The CDR3 region has the DNA TGTGCCAGCAGCTTAACGACAGGGGGCGCGATCGGGGAGCTGTTTTTT.

V gene TRBV6-6 combines with J gene TRBJ2-1, with 9 bases fitting TRBD1. Germline V gene lookup returns CDR1 MNHNY and CDR2 SVGAGI (reference sequence). The V gene end was trimmed by 6 bases and the J gene end by 8 bases; junction bases not matched to a gene: 5. The CDR3 runs to 13 residues. The CDR3: CASSPDRGDEQFF. In DNA form, the CDR3 reads TGTGCCAGCAGCCCTGACAGGGGGGATGAGCAGTTCTTC.

The rearrangement links TRBV2 to TRBJ2-5, with a tentative D call TRBD2 (7 bases). Trimming took off 3 bases at V and 5 bases at J, with 19 bases between the two ends. Germline V gives CDR1 SNHLY, CDR2 FYNNEI. This CDR3 has 16 amino acids. The CDR3 sequence is CASSDDPGGRGETQYF. The CDR3, as DNA: TGTGCCAGCAGTGATGATCCGGGGGGCCGGGGGGAGACCCAGTACTTC.